This TCR beta chain was captured in a study of T-cell memory formation after mild COVID-19. Libraries for TCRalpha and TCRbeta carried sample barcodes and unique molecular identifiers via 5'RACE. TCRdb ran MiXCR on the 5' RACE reads and lists one entry per CDR3 protein. The table lists about 430,000 distinct CDR3 sequences, about a sixth of them singletons. In this sample, this clonotype turned up a few times. Germline loops: CDR1 SGHRS, CDR2 YFSETQ. J was trimmed by 4 bases and V by 0 bases; bases with no gene match: 7. CDR3 length equals 16 residues. The rearrangement links TRBV5-1 to TRBJ2-3; 8 bases line up with TRBD2. The receptor was isolated from a man between 18 and 29 years old who had mild COVID-19 (a few samples of this study predate the infection). Cell type and time point are not known. Sequencing was carried out using PBMCs or a T cell subset sorted from them (not recorded which). CDR3 in DNA: TGCGCCAGCAGCTTGGTAGCGGGGAAACCGGCAGATACGCAGTATTTT. Translation gives CASSLVAGKPADTQYF.